This T cell receptor (beta chain) was retrieved from a study of Ad26.COV2.S vaccination and SARS-CoV-2 variants. Study overall: Dosing was one shot or two shots 56 days apart. Study-wide findings and caveats: Vaccinated individuals (as opposed to placebo recipients) had higher spike-specific TCR breadth. Substantial breadth was reportedly displayed by spike-specific CD8+ and CD4+ T cell responses after vaccination.

TCRdb's table, derived via immunoSEQ multiplex PCR, lists solely in-frame clones and lacks some. Of nearly 400,000 clones listed, 70% to 90% are singletons. Noted treatment: approximately 18 received Ad26.COV2.S at low or high dose, single or two shots; five or six received placebo; per-sample allocation not given. Samples came from day 63 after the first vaccine or placebo injection. A Boston adult aged 18-55 years was the donor. This CDR3 is built from 13 residues. V gave up 2 bases and J gave up 0 bases, with 6 bases separating them. CDR1 is SGHDT, CDR2 YYEEEE, per germline. As to this clone: Its antigen remains unknown. Other DNA sequences of this sample code for an identical CDR3.

The genes are TRBV5-6 and TRBJ2-7; D is ambiguous. The receptor was derived from a person aged 18-65 years who received the Ad26.COV2.S COVID-19 vaccine or a placebo. The input for sequencing was peripheral blood, taken in a trial of Ad26.COV2.S vaccine versus placebo. The DNA of the CDR3 is TGTGCCAGCAGCTTAGACAACTCCTACGAGCAGTACTTC. This gives the protein CASSLDNSYEQYF.